The rows below give T cell receptor beta chains drawn from one sample of a study of blood T cell repertoires in COVID-19. TCRdb's copy holds only in-frame clones and misses some; the assay was immunoSEQ multiplex PCR. The data hold 70,000 or so clones, with about 85% observed a single time. Sequencing was done on a sample of peripheral blood. The receptors derive from a man aged 50-60 years with COVID-19, enrolled during active disease. The conserved cysteine and the conserved F or W are not part of the CDR3 here. A D gene is named only where the DNA matches it firmly.

J gene: TRBJ2-2
D gene: TRBD2
V gene: TRBV28
CDR3 protein: ASSSPGVAGGPTGELF

J gene: TRBJ1-6
D gene: NA
V gene: TRBV25-1
CDR3 protein: ASTPSAGRSPLH

J gene: TRBJ2-7
D gene: TRBD1
V gene: TRBV15
CDR3 protein: ATSRGQGAYEQY

J gene: TRBJ2-2
D gene: TRBD2
V gene: TRBV5-4
CDR3 protein: ASSFTSRELGELF

J gene: TRBJ1-1
D gene: NA
V gene: TRBV7-6
CDR3 protein: ASSLQENTEAF

J gene: TRBJ2-1
D gene: TRBD2
V gene: TRBV3-1/TRBV3-2
CDR3 protein: ASSQEGSGRQAWDNEQF

J gene: TRBJ1-6
D gene: TRBD1
V gene: TRBV20-1
CDR3 protein: SASPRPGTGGSPLH

J gene: TRBJ2-7
D gene: TRBD2
V gene: TRBV4-3
CDR3 protein: ASSQDWREGYEQY

J gene: TRBJ2-5
D gene: TRBD2
V gene: TRBV19
CDR3 protein: ASREGLAGTVGTQY

J gene: TRBJ2-1
D gene: TRBD2
V gene: TRBV7-8
CDR3 protein: ASSLATSGRNNEQF

J gene: TRBJ2-5
D gene: NA
V gene: TRBV18
CDR3 protein: ASSPQLGAGWETQY

J gene: TRBJ1-4
D gene: NA
V gene: TRBV11-2
CDR3 protein: ASSLGRKNEKLF

J gene: TRBJ2-6
D gene: NA
V gene: TRBV2
CDR3 protein: ASSEFRGSVGANVLT

J gene: TRBJ2-1
D gene: TRBD2
V gene: TRBV6-4
CDR3 protein: ASSDLAGESHEQF

J gene: TRBJ2-3
D gene: TRBD1
V gene: TRBV24-1
CDR3 protein: ATSDRTGDATDTQY

J gene: TRBJ2-1
D gene: TRBD2
V gene: TRBV7-9
CDR3 protein: ASSFPAGVARNEQF

J gene: TRBJ2-2
D gene: TRBD1
V gene: TRBV5-6
CDR3 protein: ASSLRDRGRGAGELF

J gene: TRBJ1-1
D gene: TRBD1
V gene: TRBV29-1
CDR3 protein: STDKGAPGTEAF

J gene: TRBJ1-2
D gene: NA
V gene: TRBV2
CDR3 protein: ASSTMPNYGYT

J gene: TRBJ1-1
D gene: NA
V gene: TRBV28
CDR3 protein: ASMRMRTEAF

J gene: TRBJ2-7
D gene: TRBD1
V gene: TRBV28
CDR3 protein: ASSHTGGLGYEQY

J gene: TRBJ2-7
D gene: TRBD1
V gene: TRBV7-6
CDR3 protein: ASSSALGQGAYEQY

J gene: TRBJ2-6
D gene: TRBD1
V gene: TRBV18
CDR3 protein: ASSRQGAAGANVLT

J gene: TRBJ2-5
D gene: NA
V gene: TRBV24-1
CDR3 protein: ATSDSRRVGETQY

J gene: TRBJ1-5
D gene: TRBD1
V gene: TRBV4-2
CDR3 protein: ASSQDRGQGARSNQPQH

J gene: TRBJ1-2
D gene: NA
V gene: TRBV3-1/TRBV3-2
CDR3 protein: ASSHSGGSYGYT

J gene: TRBJ2-1
D gene: NA
V gene: TRBV29-1
CDR3 protein: SVEEFRGNEQF

J gene: TRBJ2-1
D gene: TRBD2
V gene: TRBV24-1
CDR3 protein: ATSVRGAGTSTEQF

J gene: TRBJ2-7
D gene: TRBD2
V gene: TRBV10-3
CDR3 protein: AISELLAGAGEQY

J gene: TRBJ2-7
D gene: NA
V gene: TRBV2
CDR3 protein: ASSGSGYEQY

J gene: TRBJ2-6
D gene: NA
V gene: TRBV15
CDR3 protein: ATSRDRGGANVLT

J gene: TRBJ2-5
D gene: NA
V gene: TRBV30
CDR3 protein: AWNPPAGETQY

J gene: TRBJ2-1
D gene: NA
V gene: TRBV7-2
CDR3 protein: ASSFGPPINEQF

J gene: TRBJ1-1
D gene: TRBD1
V gene: TRBV20-1
CDR3 protein: SAREHRGRF

J gene: TRBJ2-7
D gene: NA
V gene: TRBV4-3
CDR3 protein: ASSQDVTGHEQY

J gene: TRBJ2-3
D gene: NA
V gene: TRBV7-3
CDR3 protein: ASSSRDSQFGDTQY

J gene: TRBJ2-7
D gene: NA
V gene: TRBV29-1
CDR3 protein: SVRRPGAWEQY

J gene: TRBJ2-1
D gene: NA
V gene: TRBV18
CDR3 protein: ASSPPRIEQF

J gene: TRBJ2-1
D gene: TRBD2
V gene: TRBV18
CDR3 protein: ASSPRLAGDEQF

J gene: TRBJ2-3
D gene: TRBD1
V gene: TRBV5-4
CDR3 protein: ASTQGPDTDTQY

J gene: TRBJ2-5
D gene: NA
V gene: TRBV5-1
CDR3 protein: ASSPVAGGQGTQY

J gene: TRBJ2-7
D gene: NA
V gene: TRBV7-9
CDR3 protein: ASSPYEYEQY

J gene: TRBJ1-4
D gene: TRBD1
V gene: TRBV18
CDR3 protein: ASSPGTGEEKLF

J gene: TRBJ1-5
D gene: NA
V gene: TRBV5-6
CDR3 protein: ASSLGQGVRQPQH

J gene: TRBJ2-7
D gene: NA
V gene: TRBV28
CDR3 protein: ASSPSGLYQSSYEQY

J gene: TRBJ2-7
D gene: NA
V gene: TRBV6-1
CDR3 protein: ASSEALTGNNEQY

J gene: TRBJ1-1
D gene: NA
V gene: TRBV19
CDR3 protein: ASNSGMNTEAF

J gene: TRBJ1-5
D gene: TRBD1
V gene: TRBV6-2/TRBV6-3
CDR3 protein: ASSPGQGFSQPQH

J gene: TRBJ1-3
D gene: TRBD1
V gene: TRBV7-2
CDR3 protein: ASSSATGPGNTIY